This record looks at one T cell receptor (beta chain) sequence and its context. The study extracted blood RNA from unsorted whole blood and also extracted germline DNA. Before the operation took place, about 4 milliliters of peripheral blood were collected. The CDR3 covers 16 residues. Trimming took 5 bases from V and 9 from J; bases not matched to a gene: 14. Germline CDR1 SGHAT, CDR2 FQNNGV. This sample was included in a study of tumor-infiltrating lymphocytes in primary liver carcinoma. The researchers produced TCR beta cDNA from around 500 ng total RNA with a constant-region primer. Nested multiplex PCR, run for three rounds with slightly modified ARM-PCR, yielded TCR beta libraries. Investigators reported that the first two PCR rounds, at roughly 11 cycles each, used TRBV1-TRBV30 forward primers with a C-beta reverse primer. TCRdb re-derived calls from the multiplex PCR reads in MiXCR, one entry per CDR3 protein. The sample has approximately 340,000 distinct CDR3 sequences, 65% seen once.

Sequenced: peripheral blood. This chain uses TRBV11-2 with TRBJ2-2; 8 bases match TRBD1. This TCR was recovered from a middle-aged man with primary liver carcinoma and hepatitis B virus infection. CDR3 DNA sequence: TGTGCCAGCAGCCTGGACAGGGCGGGAAACACGAGGGAGCTGTTTTTT. Translated, it gives CASSLDRAGNTRELFF.